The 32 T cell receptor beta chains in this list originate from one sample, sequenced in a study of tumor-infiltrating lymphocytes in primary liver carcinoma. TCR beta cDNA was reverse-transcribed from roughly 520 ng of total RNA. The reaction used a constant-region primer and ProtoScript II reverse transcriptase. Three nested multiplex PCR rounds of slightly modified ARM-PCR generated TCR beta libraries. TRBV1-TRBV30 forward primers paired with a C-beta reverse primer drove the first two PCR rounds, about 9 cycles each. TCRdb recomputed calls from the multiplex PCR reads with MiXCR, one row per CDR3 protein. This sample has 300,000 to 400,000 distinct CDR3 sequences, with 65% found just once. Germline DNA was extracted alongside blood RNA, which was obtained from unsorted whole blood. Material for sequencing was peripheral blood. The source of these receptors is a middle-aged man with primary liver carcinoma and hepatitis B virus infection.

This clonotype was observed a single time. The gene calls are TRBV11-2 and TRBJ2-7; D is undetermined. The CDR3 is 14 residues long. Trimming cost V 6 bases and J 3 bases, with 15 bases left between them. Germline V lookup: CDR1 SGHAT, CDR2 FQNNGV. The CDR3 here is CASSGQVKVYEQYF. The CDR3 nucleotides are TGTGCCAGCAGTGGTCAGGTTAAGGTCTACGAGCAGTACTTC. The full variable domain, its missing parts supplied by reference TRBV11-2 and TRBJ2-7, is EAGVAQSPRYKIIEKRQSVAFWCNPISGHATLYWYQQILGQGPKLLIQFQNNGVVDDSQLPKDRFSAERLKGVDSTLKIQPAKLEDSAVYLCASSGQVKVYEQYFGPGTRLTVT.

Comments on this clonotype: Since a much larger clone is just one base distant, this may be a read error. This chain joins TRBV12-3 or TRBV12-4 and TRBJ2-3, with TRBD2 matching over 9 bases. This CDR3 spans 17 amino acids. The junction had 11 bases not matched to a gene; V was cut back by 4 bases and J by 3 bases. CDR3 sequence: CASSSGPGSGRTDTQYF. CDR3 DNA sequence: TGTGCCAGCAGTTCTGGTCCAGGAAGCGGGAGGACAGATACGCAGTATTTT.

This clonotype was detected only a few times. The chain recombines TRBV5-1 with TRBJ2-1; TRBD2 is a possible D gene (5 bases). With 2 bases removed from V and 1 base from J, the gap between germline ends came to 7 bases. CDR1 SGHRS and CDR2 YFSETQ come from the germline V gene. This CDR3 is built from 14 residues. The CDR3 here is CASSFQRSYNEQFF. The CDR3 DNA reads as TGCGCCAGCAGCTTCCAGCGGTCCTACAATGAGCAGTTCTTC.

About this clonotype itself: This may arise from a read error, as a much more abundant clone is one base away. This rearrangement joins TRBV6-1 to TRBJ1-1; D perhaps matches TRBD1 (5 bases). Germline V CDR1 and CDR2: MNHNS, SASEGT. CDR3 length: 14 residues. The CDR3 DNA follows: TGTGCCGGCAGTGAGCAGGGTCTGAACACTGAAGCTTTCTTT. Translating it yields CAGSEQGLNTEAFF.

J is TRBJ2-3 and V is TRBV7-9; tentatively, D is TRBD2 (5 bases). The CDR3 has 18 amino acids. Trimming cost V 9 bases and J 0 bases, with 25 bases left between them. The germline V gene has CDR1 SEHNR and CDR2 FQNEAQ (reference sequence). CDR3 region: CASTLQFTGTPSTDTQYF. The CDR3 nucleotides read TGTGCCAGTACCCTGCAGTTTACGGGAACCCCAAGCACAGATACGCAGTATTTT.

The CDR3 reads CASSRDRVIGYTF. In DNA form, the CDR3 reads TGTGCCAGCAGCCGGGACAGGGTCATTGGCTACACCTTC. The chain couples TRBV5-5 to TRBJ1-2; 9 bases align to TRBD1. The V gene end was trimmed by 4 bases and the J gene end by 7 bases; junction bases not matched to a gene: 5. Germline V lookup: CDR1 SGHKS, CDR2 YYEKEE (reference sequence). The CDR3 sequence is 13 residues long.

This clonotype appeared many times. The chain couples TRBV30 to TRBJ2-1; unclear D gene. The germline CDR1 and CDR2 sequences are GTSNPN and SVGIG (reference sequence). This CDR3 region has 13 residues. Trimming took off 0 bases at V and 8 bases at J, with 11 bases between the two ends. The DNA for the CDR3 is TGTGCCTGGAGTGTACTTCTCCGGGATGAGCAGTTCTTC. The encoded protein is CAWSVLLRDEQFF.

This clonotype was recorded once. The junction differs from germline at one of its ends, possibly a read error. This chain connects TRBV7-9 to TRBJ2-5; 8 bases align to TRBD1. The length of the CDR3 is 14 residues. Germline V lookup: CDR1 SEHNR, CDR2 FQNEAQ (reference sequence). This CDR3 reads CVSSLGQGQETQYF. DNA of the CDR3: TGTGTCAGCAGCCTAGGACAGGGTCAAGAGACCCAGTACTTC.

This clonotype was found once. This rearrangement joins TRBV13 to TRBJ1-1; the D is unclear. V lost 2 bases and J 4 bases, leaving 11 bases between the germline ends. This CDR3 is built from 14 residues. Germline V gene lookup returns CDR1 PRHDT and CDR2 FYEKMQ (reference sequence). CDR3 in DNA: TGTGCCAGCAGCTTACTGGAACCCATCACTGAAGCTTTCTTT. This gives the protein CASSLLEPITEAFF.

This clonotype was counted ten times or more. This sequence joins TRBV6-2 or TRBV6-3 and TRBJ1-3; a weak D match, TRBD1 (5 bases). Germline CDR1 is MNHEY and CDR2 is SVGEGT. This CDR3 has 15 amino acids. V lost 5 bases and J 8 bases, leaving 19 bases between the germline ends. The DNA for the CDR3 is TGTGCCAGCAGTGAGGACACCTCGGCCCGAGACACCATATATTTT. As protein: CASSEDTSARDTIYF.

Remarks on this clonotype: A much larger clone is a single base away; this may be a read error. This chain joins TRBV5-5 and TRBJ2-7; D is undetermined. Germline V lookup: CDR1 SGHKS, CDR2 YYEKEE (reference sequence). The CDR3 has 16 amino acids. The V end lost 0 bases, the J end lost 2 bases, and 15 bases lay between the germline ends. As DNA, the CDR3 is TGTGCCAGCAGCTTGGACGCTTACGACTCAGCCTACGAGCAGTACTTC. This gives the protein CASSLDAYDSAYEQYF.

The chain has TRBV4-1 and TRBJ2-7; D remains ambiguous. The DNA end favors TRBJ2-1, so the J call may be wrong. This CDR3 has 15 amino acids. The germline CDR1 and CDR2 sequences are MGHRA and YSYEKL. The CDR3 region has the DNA TGCGCCAGCAGCCTAAGTATTAAGGTACTCTACGAGCAGTTCTTC. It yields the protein CASSLSIKVLYEQFF.

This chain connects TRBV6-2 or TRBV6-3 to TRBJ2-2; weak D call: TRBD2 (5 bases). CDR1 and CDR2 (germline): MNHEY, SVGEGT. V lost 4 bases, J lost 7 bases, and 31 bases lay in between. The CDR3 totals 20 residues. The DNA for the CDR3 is TGTGCCAGCAGTTGGACTCCGGGCGCGGCTAGAGGGTTGCTTGGCGGGGAGCTGTTTTTT. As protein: CASSWTPGAARGLLGGELFF.

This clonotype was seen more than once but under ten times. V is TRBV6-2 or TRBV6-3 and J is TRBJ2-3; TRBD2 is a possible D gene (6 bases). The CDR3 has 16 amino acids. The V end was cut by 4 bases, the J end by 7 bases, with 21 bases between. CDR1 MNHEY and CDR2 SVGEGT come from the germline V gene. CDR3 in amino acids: CASSSSLRKEGHTQYF. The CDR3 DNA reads TGTGCCAGCAGTTCATCCCTTCGAAAGGAGGGACATACGCAGTATTTT.

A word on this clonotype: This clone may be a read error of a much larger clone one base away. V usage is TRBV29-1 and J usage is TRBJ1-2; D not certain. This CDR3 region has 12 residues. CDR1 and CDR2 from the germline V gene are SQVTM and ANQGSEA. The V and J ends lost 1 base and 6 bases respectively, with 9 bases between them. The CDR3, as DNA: TGCAGCGTTGAAGTGGCGGCGGATGGCTACACCTTC. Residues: CSVEVAADGYTF.

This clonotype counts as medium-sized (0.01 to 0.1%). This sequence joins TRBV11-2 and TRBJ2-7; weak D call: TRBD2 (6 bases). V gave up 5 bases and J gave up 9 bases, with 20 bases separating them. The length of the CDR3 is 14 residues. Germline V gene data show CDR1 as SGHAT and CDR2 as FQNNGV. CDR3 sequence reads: CASSHSPPGVGQYF. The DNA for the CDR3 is TGTGCCAGCAGCCATTCCCCCCCGGGGGTCGGGCAGTACTTC. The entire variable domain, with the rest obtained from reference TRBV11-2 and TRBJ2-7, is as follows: EAGVAQSPRYKIIEKRQSVAFWCNPISGHATLYWYQQILGQGPKLLIQFQNNGVVDDSQLPKDRFSAERLKGVDSTLKIQPAKLEDSAVYLCASSHSPPGVGQYFGPGTRLTVT.

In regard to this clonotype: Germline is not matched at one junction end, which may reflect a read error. CDR3 coding DNA: TGTGCCAGCAGCGGAGACCGGGCGCCCGAGTTGGATGAGCAATTCTTC. Amino acids: CASSGDRAPELDEQFF. The rearrangement uses TRBV7-9 and TRBJ2-1; D uncertain. The CDR3 runs 16 residues. The V gene's germline CDR1 is SEHNR and CDR2 FQNEAQ (reference sequence).

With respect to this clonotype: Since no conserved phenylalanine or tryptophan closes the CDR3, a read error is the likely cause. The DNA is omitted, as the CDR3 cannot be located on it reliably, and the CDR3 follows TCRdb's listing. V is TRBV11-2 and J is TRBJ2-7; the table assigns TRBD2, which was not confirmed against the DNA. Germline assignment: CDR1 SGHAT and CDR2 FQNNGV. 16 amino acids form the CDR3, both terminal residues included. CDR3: CASSSTSGRGAYEPYI.

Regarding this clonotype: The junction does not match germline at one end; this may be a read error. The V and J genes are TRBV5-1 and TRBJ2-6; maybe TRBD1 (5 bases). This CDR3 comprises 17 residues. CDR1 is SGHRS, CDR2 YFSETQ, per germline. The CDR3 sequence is CASRSERGLSGANVQTF. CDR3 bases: TGCGCCAGCAGAAGTGAAAGGGGCCTCTCTGGGGCCAACGTCCAGACTTTC.

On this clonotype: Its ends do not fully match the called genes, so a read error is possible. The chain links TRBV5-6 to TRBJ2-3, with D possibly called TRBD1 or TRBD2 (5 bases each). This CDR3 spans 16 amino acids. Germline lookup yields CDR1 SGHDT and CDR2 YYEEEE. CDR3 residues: CASSSIGAASTDTHYF. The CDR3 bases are TGTGCCAGCAGCAGCATCGGGGCGGCGAGCACAGATACGCACTATTTT.

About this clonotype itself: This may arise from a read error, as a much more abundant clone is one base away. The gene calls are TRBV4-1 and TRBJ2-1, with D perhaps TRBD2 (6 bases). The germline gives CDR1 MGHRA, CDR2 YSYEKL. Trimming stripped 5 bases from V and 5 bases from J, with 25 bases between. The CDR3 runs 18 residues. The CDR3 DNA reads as TGCGCCAGCAGCTTTCGGACTACCGGGAGTTTCAGTCACAATGAGCAGTTCTTC. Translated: CASSFRTTGSFSHNEQFF.

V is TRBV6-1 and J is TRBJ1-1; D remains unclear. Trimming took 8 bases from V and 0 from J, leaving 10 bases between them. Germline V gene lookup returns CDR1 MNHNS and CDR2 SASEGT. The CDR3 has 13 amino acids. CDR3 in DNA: TGTGCCAGCCGAGTCGTGATGAACACTGAAGCTTTCTTT. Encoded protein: CASRVVMNTEAFF.

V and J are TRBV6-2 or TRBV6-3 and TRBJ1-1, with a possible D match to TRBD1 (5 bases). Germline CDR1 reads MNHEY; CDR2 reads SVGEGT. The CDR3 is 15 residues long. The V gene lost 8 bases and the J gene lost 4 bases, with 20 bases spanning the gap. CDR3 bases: TGTGCCAGCGGTGAAAGTGGGGGTCTAGGCACTGAAGCTTTCTTT. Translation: CASGESGGLGTEAFF.

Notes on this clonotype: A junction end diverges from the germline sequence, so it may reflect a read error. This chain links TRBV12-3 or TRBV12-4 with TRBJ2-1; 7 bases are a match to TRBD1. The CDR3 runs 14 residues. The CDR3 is CASSSTGNINEQFF. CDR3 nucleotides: TGTGCCAGTAGTTCGACAGGGAATATCAATGAGCAGTTCTTC.

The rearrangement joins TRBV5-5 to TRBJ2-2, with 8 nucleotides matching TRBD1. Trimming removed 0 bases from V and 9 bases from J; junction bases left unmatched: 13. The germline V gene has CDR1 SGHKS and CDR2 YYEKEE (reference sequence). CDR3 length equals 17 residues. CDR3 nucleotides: TGTGCCAGCAGCTTGGTACCACAGGGGGTCGTCATCAGGGAGCTGTTTTTT. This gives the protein CASSLVPQGVVIRELFF.

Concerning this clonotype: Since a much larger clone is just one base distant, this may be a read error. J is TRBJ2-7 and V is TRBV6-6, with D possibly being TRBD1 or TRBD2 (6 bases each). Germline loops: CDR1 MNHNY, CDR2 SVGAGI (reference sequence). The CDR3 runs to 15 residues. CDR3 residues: CASSSYPGRGGEQCF. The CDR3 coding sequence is TGTGCCAGCAGTTCATATCCAGGCAGGGGAGGCGAGCAGTGCTTC.

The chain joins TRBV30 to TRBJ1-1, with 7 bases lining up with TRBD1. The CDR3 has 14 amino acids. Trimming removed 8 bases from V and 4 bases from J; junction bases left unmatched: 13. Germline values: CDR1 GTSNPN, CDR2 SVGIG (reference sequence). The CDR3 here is CAGTGDLGITEAFF. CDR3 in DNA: TGTGCCGGAACAGGGGATTTGGGTATCACTGAAGCTTTCTTT. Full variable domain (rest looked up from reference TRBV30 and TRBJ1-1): SQTIHQWPATLVQPVGSPLSLECTVEGTSNPNLYWYRQAAGRGLQLLFYSVGIGQISSEVPQNLSASRPQDRQFILSSKKLLLSDSGFYLCAGTGDLGITEAFFGQGTRLTVV.

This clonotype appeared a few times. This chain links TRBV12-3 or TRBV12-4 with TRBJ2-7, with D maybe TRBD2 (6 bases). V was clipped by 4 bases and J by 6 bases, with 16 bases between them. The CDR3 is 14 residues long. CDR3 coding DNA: TGTGCCAGCAGTTCGGAGGGACCAGTCTCCGAGCAGTACTTC. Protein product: CASSSEGPVSEQYF.

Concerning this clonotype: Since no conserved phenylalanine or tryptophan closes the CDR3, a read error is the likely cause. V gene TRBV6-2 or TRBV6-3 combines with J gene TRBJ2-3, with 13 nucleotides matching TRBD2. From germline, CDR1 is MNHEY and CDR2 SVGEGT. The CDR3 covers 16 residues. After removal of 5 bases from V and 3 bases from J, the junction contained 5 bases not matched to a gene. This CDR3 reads CASSRLAGGSTDTQYL. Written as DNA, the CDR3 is TGTGCCAGCAGTAGACTAGCGGGAGGTTCAACAGATACGCAGTATCTT.

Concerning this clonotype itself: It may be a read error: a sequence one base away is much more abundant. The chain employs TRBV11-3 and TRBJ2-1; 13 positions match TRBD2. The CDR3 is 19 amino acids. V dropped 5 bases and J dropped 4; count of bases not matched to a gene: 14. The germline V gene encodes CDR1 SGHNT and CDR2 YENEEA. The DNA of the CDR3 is TGTGCCAGCAGCCAGTGGTACAGAGGGACTAGCGGGATTTACAATGAGCAGTTCTTC. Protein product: CASSQWYRGTSGIYNEQFF.

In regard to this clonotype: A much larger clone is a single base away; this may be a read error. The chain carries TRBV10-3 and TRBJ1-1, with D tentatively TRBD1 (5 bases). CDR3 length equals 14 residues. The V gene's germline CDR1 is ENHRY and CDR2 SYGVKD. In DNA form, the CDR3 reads TGTGCCATCAGTGTCGCCAGGGAGAACACTGAAGCTCTCTTT. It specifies CAISVARENTEALF.

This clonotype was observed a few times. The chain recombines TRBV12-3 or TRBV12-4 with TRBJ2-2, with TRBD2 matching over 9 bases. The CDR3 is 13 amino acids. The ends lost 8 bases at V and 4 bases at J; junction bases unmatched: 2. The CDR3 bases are TGTGCCAGCGGACTAGCGATCACCGGGGAGCTGTTTTTT. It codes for CASGLAITGELFF.